These 14 T cell receptor beta chains came from one sample sequenced in a study of technical replicates of blood from a handful of donors. Sequenced by immunoSEQ multiplex PCR; TCRdb stores in-frame clones only, minus some. The table includes about 93,000 clones, around 95% detected once. The material sequenced was T cells isolated from PBMCs. All receptors derive from a human donor in good health.

The rearrangement joins TRBV19 to TRBJ1-5; TRBD1 matches 9 bases. The V and J ends lost 7 bases and 3 bases, in that order; junction bases with no gene match: 7. This CDR3 spans 15 amino acids. Per germline, CDR1 LNHDA and CDR2 SQIVND (reference sequence). CDR3 sequence reads: CASMGTGTTNQPQHF. CDR3 nucleotides: TGTGCCAGTATGGGGACAGGGACCACCAATCAGCCCCAGCATTTT.

CDR3 sequence reads: CASSHPQTMTVANTGELFF. The CDR3 DNA reads TGCGCCAGCAGTCATCCGCAGACTATGACCGTCGCGAACACCGGGGAGCTGTTTTTT. V and J are TRBV23-1 and TRBJ2-2, with D perhaps matching TRBD2 (5 bases). TRBV23-1 is annotated as an ORF whose role is uncertain. The V gene lost 3 bases and the J gene lost 0 bases, with 20 bases spanning the gap. This CDR3 has 19 residues.

The chain links TRBV2 to TRBJ2-5; 8 bases align to TRBD1. Germline V gene lookup returns CDR1 SNHLY and CDR2 FYNNEI. The CDR3 covers 14 residues. J lost 3 bases, V lost 6 bases, and 6 bases had no gene match. The CDR3 DNA reads as TGTGCCAGCAGCTTATTGGACAGGGAAGAGACCCAGTACTTC. This gives the protein CASSLLDREETQYF.

The V call is TRBV5-1, the J call TRBJ2-3, with TRBD2 as a possible D gene (5 bases). Germline loops: CDR1 SGHRS, CDR2 YFSETQ. V was clipped by 2 bases and J by 2 bases, with 9 bases between them. The CDR3 extends over 14 amino acids. The CDR3 DNA reads as TGCGCCAGCAGCTTAGAGGGTTTCACAGATACGCAGTATTTT. Amino acids: CASSLEGFTDTQYF.

The DNA for the CDR3 is TGTGCCAGCAGCTTGTCGCGAAACTATGGCTACACCTTC. Protein: CASSLSRNYGYTF. The gene calls are TRBV5-8 and TRBJ1-2, with D hard to call. The germline V gene has CDR1 SGHTS and CDR2 YDEGEE. Between the trimmed V and J ends, which lost 1 base and 2 bases, there was a span of 6 bases. This CDR3 has 13 residues.

The DNA for the CDR3 is TGCAGCTCGACAGGGTTTAACTATGGCTACACCTTC. Translated: CSSTGFNYGYTF. The V call is TRBV29-1, the J call TRBJ1-2; the match to TRBD1 covers 7 bases. CDR3 length: 12 amino acids. The germline V gene has CDR1 SQVTM and CDR2 ANQGSEA. The trim removed 8 bases at V and 1 base at J, leaving 4 bases unmatched.

The chain joins TRBV4-2 to TRBJ1-2; possibly TRBD1 for D (5 bases). This CDR3 is built from 16 residues. Germline CDR1 and CDR2: LGHNA and YNFKEQ. Trimming took off 3 bases at V and 1 base at J, with 15 bases between the two ends. The CDR3 DNA sequence: TGTGCCAGCAGCCACGGAGAGACAGTCTATAACTATGGCTACACCTTC. Translated: CASSHGETVYNYGYTF.

The chain has TRBV5-1 and TRBJ1-2; TRBD1 agrees at 8 bases. CDR1 is SGHRS and CDR2 is YFSETQ in the germline V gene. The V segment lost 4 bases and the J segment 3 bases; nucleotides outside the gene matches: 14. CDR3 size: 17 residues. In nucleotides, the CDR3 is TGCGCCAGCAGCCTCGGGACAGGCTCGCTAAACGACTATGGCTACACCTTC. Its protein product is CASSLGTGSLNDYGYTF.

The V call is TRBV28, the J call TRBJ2-5; possibly TRBD1 for D (6 bases). The CDR3 has 13 residues. The V end lost 5 bases, the J end lost 7 bases, and 14 bases lay between the germline ends. From germline, CDR1 is MDHEN and CDR2 SYDVKM. For the CDR3, the DNA is TGTGCCAGCAGTGCCCTTGCAGGGGCGACCCAGTACTTC. As protein: CASSALAGATQYF.

The rearrangement uses TRBV4-1 and TRBJ1-3, with D unclear. This CDR3 spans 15 amino acids. In germline, CDR1 is MGHRA, CDR2 YSYEKL. Between the trimmed V and J ends, which lost 2 bases and 2 bases, there was a span of 10 bases. The CDR3 nucleotides read TGCGCCAGCAGCCAACCGAGGGAGGCTGGAAACACCATATATTTT. Translating gives CASSQPREAGNTIYF.

J is TRBJ2-7 and V is TRBV9; 12 bases align to TRBD1. The length of the CDR3 is 16 residues. CDR1 and CDR2 from the germline V gene are SGDLS and YYNGEE. The junction had 7 bases not matched to a gene; V was cut back by 0 bases and J by 6 bases. CDR3 protein: CASSVDGTGGRAEQYF. DNA of the CDR3: TGTGCCAGCAGCGTAGACGGGACAGGGGGCCGCGCCGAGCAGTACTTC.

The chain has TRBV19 and TRBJ2-5; weak D call: TRBD1 (6 bases). This CDR3 is built from 15 residues. V was cut by 3 bases and J by 1 base, with 12 bases left in between. Germline V CDR1 and CDR2: LNHDA, SQIVND (reference sequence). The CDR3 sequence: CASSIGQGTQETQYF. Here the CDR3 DNA reads TGTGCCAGTAGTATCGGGCAGGGGACCCAAGAGACCCAGTACTTC.

V and J are TRBV6-1 and TRBJ1-5, with 8 bases fitting TRBD1. Germline V CDR1 and CDR2: MNHNS, SASEGT. J was trimmed by 2 bases and V by 3 bases; bases with no gene match: 3. The CDR3 runs 15 residues. CDR3 loop: CASSDAGQGNQPQHF. CDR3 DNA: TGTGCCAGCAGTGATGCGGGACAGGGCAATCAGCCCCAGCATTTT.

J is TRBJ2-5 and V is TRBV7-9; 10 nucleotides align to TRBD2. Germline loops: CDR1 SEHNR, CDR2 FQNEAQ (reference sequence). J gave up 2 bases and V 7 bases, and 10 bases lay outside the gene matches. This CDR3 region has 16 residues. CDR3 sequence (DNA): TGTGCCAGCAAAGGGTCGCTAGCGGGGGTGCAAGAGACCCAGTACTTC. This translates into CASKGSLAGVQETQYF.